This TCR beta chain was obtained from a study of CD8 T cells in ankylosing spondylitis. Whole-study results and caveats: Relatively scarce in peripheral blood, disease-linked clones were CD8+. There was reportedly significant enrichment of clones that were disease-linked in matched ankylosing spondylitis synovial fluid. Reactive arthritis synovial fluid and blood were previously reported to contain some motif variants. Characteristic, it appeared, of ankylosing spondylitis blood was a TCR beta motif of eight highly homologous variants.

This clonotype was recorded many times. Antigen: not known. Quantitative molecular-barcoded 5'-RACE generated the TCR beta libraries. TCRdb re-called the 5' RACE reads with MiXCR, one entry per CDR3 protein. The sample includes about 540,000 distinct CDR3 sequences, 9.5% to 15% of them seen just once. The CDR3 totals 16 residues. Germline V gene lookup returns CDR1 SGHRS and CDR2 YFSETQ. V gave up 0 bases and J gave up 7 bases; unmatched junction bases: 6. Sequenced material: blood, either unsorted or a sorted T cell fraction (not recorded which). The chain combines TRBV5-1 with TRBJ2-1; 11 bases are a match to TRBD2. The sequence derives from a male donor with ankylosing spondylitis. Here the CDR3 reads CASSLGQASGRNEQFF. CDR3 in DNA: TGCGCCAGCAGCTTGGGGCAGGCTAGCGGGAGGAATGAGCAGTTCTTC.